A single sample gave rise to the 24 T cell receptor beta chains below, sequenced in a study of shared clonotypes between healthy human individuals. In the naive CD8 group, cells lacked CD45RO and were positively selected for CCR7, so terminally differentiated effector memory CD45RA+ cells were left out. Assay: immunoSEQ multiplex PCR; the TCRdb copy retains only in-frame clones and omits some. The sample holds about 2.2 million clones, 85% to 95% seen once. The sequencing input was naive CD8+ T cells from PBMCs. All receptors come from a young man in good health. Some clones in this sample may be carry-over from other donors' samples.

Points on this clone: The same CDR3 can be traced to other DNA sequences in this sample. This rearrangement joins TRBV28 to TRBJ1-5; the D is unclear. The CDR3 is 14 amino acids. The V gene's germline CDR1 is MDHEN and CDR2 SYDVKM. The V and J ends lost 3 bases and 3 bases respectively, with 9 bases between them. CDR3 sequence (DNA): TGTGCCAGCAGTTTGGAGGGCTTCAATCAGCCCCAGCATTTT. The encoded protein is CASSLEGFNQPQHF.

The chain has TRBV28 and TRBJ2-7; 11 nucleotides align to TRBD2. This CDR3 spans 16 amino acids. V trimming: 5 bases; J trimming: 3 bases; junction bases outside the gene matches: 9. CDR1 and CDR2 from the germline V gene are MDHEN and SYDVKM. As DNA, the CDR3 is TGTGCCAGCAGTCCGAAACTAGCGGGAGCCTTCTACGAGCAGTACTTC. Translating gives CASSPKLAGAFYEQYF.

CDR3 in amino acids: CASSTEAGTSGRAPGELFF. DNA for the CDR3: TGTGCCAGCAGTACCGAAGCCGGGACTAGCGGGAGGGCCCCCGGGGAGCTGTTTTTT. The chain employs TRBV27 and TRBJ2-2, with 16 nucleotides matching TRBD2. The CDR3 spans 19 residues. With V trimmed by 5 bases and J by 6 bases, 12 bases remained unmatched. CDR1 is MNHEY and CDR2 is SMNVEV in the germline V gene (reference sequence).

This chain joins TRBV5-1 and TRBJ2-3; D is ambiguous. V gave up 0 bases and J gave up 1 base, with 6 bases separating them. The CDR3 has 14 amino acids. The germline V gene encodes CDR1 SGHRS and CDR2 YFSETQ. In DNA, the CDR3 is TGCGCCAGCAGCTTGGAACCAGGCACAGATACGCAGTATTTT. This sequence encodes CASSLEPGTDTQYF.

J is TRBJ1-4 and V is TRBV5-1; D is perhaps TRBD1 (6 bases). Germline CDR1 SGHRS, CDR2 YFSETQ. CDR3 length: 16 amino acids. The V end lost 7 bases, the J end lost 2 bases, and 18 bases lay between the germline ends. Written as DNA, the CDR3 is TGCGCCAGCGCTTTATGGGGGCAGGGGACTAATGAAAAACTGTTTTTT. Its protein product is CASALWGQGTNEKLFF.

The chain is built from TRBV6-5 and TRBJ2-7; D might be TRBD1 or TRBD2, each matching 5 bases. Germline V CDR1 and CDR2: MNHEY, SVGAGI. CDR3 length equals 15 residues. Trimming took off 2 bases at V and 2 bases at J, with 13 bases between the two ends. The CDR3 bases are TGTGCCAGCAGTTACACCGGGACCCATGCCTACGAGCAGTACTTC. Translating gives CASSYTGTHAYEQYF.

The J gene is TRBJ2-7, the V gene TRBV11-3, with TRBD1 as a possible D gene (6 bases). This CDR3 has 15 amino acids. Germline values: CDR1 SGHNT, CDR2 YENEEA. Trimming stripped 5 bases from V and 0 bases from J, with 14 bases between. CDR3 protein: CASSPTGTNSYEQYF. DNA of the CDR3: TGTGCCAGCAGCCCTACCGGGACAAACTCCTACGAGCAGTACTTC.

In its sample, this clone was seen once. Other DNA variants within this sample encode the same CDR3. This chain links TRBV7-9 with TRBJ2-2; D is uncertain. Trimming stripped 1 base from V and 3 bases from J, with 3 bases between. Germline V CDR1 and CDR2: SEHNR, FQNEAQ (reference sequence). The CDR3 is 13 residues long. CDR3 loop: CASSLGYTGELFF. DNA for the CDR3: TGTGCCAGCAGCTTAGGATACACCGGGGAGCTGTTTTTT. Full variable domain (rest looked up from reference TRBV7-9 and TRBJ2-2): DTGVSQNPRHKITKRGQNVTFRCDPISEHNRLYWYRQTLGQGPEFLTYFQNEAQLEKSRLLSDRFSAERPKGSFSTLEIQRTEQGDSAMYLCASSLGYTGELFFGEGSRLTVL.

The rearrangement links TRBV15 to TRBJ1-4; a weak D match, TRBD1 (6 bases). V gave up 3 bases and J gave up 8 bases, with 22 bases separating them. Germline-derived CDR1 and CDR2 are LNHNV and YYDKDF (reference sequence). The CDR3 sequence is 17 residues long. The DNA for the CDR3 is TGTGCCACCAGCAGGCGCCGGGCGGCAGGGGTAGAGGAAAAACTGTTTTTT. Protein sequence: CATSRRRAAGVEEKLFF.

V and J are TRBV7-8 and TRBJ2-4; 7 bases are a match to TRBD2. Germline V lookup: CDR1 SGHVS, CDR2 FQNEAQ. V lost 5 bases and J lost 0; bases outside the gene matches: 7. The CDR3 is 16 residues long. CDR3 sequence: CASSLLGGLAKNIQYF. The DNA of the CDR3 is TGTGCCAGCAGCCTCCTGGGAGGGCTAGCCAAAAACATTCAGTACTTC.

This chain uses TRBV11-3 with TRBJ2-2; 8 nucleotides agree with TRBD1. From germline, CDR1 is SGHNT and CDR2 YENEEA. V shed 0 bases, J shed 0 bases, and the junction held 3 bases outside the gene matches. CDR3 size: 17 residues. CDR3 coding DNA: TGTGCCAGCAGCTTAGATCGGACAGGGTCGAACACCGGGGAGCTGTTTTTT. As protein: CASSLDRTGSNTGELFF.

The CDR3 region is CASSLWDTTFQETQYF. Here the CDR3 DNA reads TGTGCCAGCAGTTTATGGGACACCACCTTCCAAGAGACCCAGTACTTC. The rearrangement uses TRBV28 and TRBJ2-5; TRBD1 is a possible D gene (5 bases). Trimming removed 0 bases from V and 1 base from J, with 12 bases in between. The CDR3 runs to 16 residues. Germline lookup yields CDR1 MDHEN and CDR2 SYDVKM.

A note on this clone: Other DNA sequences in this sample translate to the same CDR3. V is TRBV28 and J is TRBJ2-5; D ambiguous. The germline gives CDR1 MDHEN, CDR2 SYDVKM. Deletions cut 2 bases from V and 2 bases from J, with 6 bases between. The CDR3 contains 13 residues. CDR3 coding DNA: TGTGCCAGCAGTTTAGGGTATCAAGAGACCCAGTACTTC. Translating it yields CASSLGYQETQYF.

The chain employs TRBV5-6 and TRBJ1-5; a possible D gene is TRBD1 (5 bases). The CDR3 spans 15 residues. CDR1 SGHDT and CDR2 YYEEEE come from the germline V gene. Trimming took off 0 bases at V and 7 bases at J, with 14 bases between the two ends. The CDR3 DNA sequence: TGTGCCAGCAGCTTGGGTTCGGGGGAGGGCCAGCCCCAGCATTTT. Amino acid sequence: CASSLGSGEGQPQHF.

This clone was observed a few times. The chain is built from TRBV28 and TRBJ1-2; tentatively, D is TRBD1 (5 bases). Germline V gene lookup returns CDR1 MDHEN and CDR2 SYDVKM. The CDR3 consists of 15 residues. The V and J ends lost 3 bases and 5 bases respectively, with 16 bases between them. The CDR3 is CASSLGTAYLYGYTF. CDR3 in DNA: TGTGCCAGCAGTTTGGGGACTGCCTACCTTTATGGCTACACCTTC.

V gene TRBV4-1 combines with J gene TRBJ1-5; TRBD1 matches 8 bases. The ends lost 4 bases at V and 2 bases at J; junction bases unmatched: 10. This CDR3 has 17 residues. CDR1 is MGHRA and CDR2 is YSYEKL in the germline V gene. In nucleotides, the CDR3 is TGCGCCAGCAGCCTGACAGGGGAGGGGGCAGGCAATCAGCCCCAGCATTTT. This codes for CASSLTGEGAGNQPQHF.

The CDR3 region has the DNA TGTGCCAGCAGCCAAGGATTTGGACTAGCGGGAAACGAGCAGTACTTC. Its translation: CASSQGFGLAGNEQYF. J is TRBJ2-7 and V is TRBV14; 12 nucleotides line up with TRBD2. CDR3 length equals 16 residues. V dropped 1 base and J dropped 5; count of bases not matched to a gene: 6. Germline V CDR1 and CDR2: SGHDN, FVKESK.

This clone was observed a single time. The chain joins TRBV11-2 to TRBJ1-1; TRBD1 matches at 12 bases. The CDR3 runs to 16 residues. Germline assignment: CDR1 SGHAT and CDR2 FQNNGV. The V segment lost 6 bases and the J segment 2 bases; nucleotides outside the gene matches: 7. This chain's CDR3 is CASRSGTGGLNTEAFF. The CDR3 bases are TGTGCCAGCAGGAGCGGGACAGGGGGCCTAAACACTGAAGCTTTCTTT.

CDR3 coding DNA: TGTGCCGGAAGAGATAGAGCGAACACCGGGGAGCTGTTTTTT. Translation: CAGRDRANTGELFF. This sequence joins TRBV7-9 and TRBJ2-2; D unclear. The ends were cut back, 11 bases at V and 0 bases at J, with 13 bases in the middle. This CDR3 comprises 14 residues. Germline V gene lookup returns CDR1 SEHNR and CDR2 FQNEAQ (reference sequence).

This clone showed up just once. The genes are TRBV7-7 and TRBJ2-3, with 13 positions matching TRBD2. Germline CDR1 reads SSHAT; CDR2 reads FNYEAQ (reference sequence). V trimming: 5 bases; J trimming: 3 bases; junction bases outside the gene matches: 2. The CDR3 has 15 amino acids. CDR3 in DNA: TGTGCCAGCAGCAGGGGACTAGCGGGAACAGATACGCAGTATTTT. Amino acid sequence: CASSRGLAGTDTQYF.

The chain links TRBV4-3 to TRBJ2-3, with 7 positions matching TRBD1. From germline, CDR1 is LGHNA and CDR2 YSLEER. V dropped 2 bases and J dropped 2; count of bases not matched to a gene: 7. This CDR3 region has 16 residues. CDR3 protein: CASSQIRDRYTDTQYF. Here the CDR3 DNA reads TGCGCCAGCAGCCAAATCCGGGACAGATACACAGATACGCAGTATTTT.

The V call is TRBV7-9, the J call TRBJ2-7; no definite D call. Germline CDR1 SEHNR, CDR2 FQNEAQ (reference sequence). V gave up 5 bases and J gave up 6 bases, with 11 bases separating them. The CDR3 contains 12 residues. The CDR3, as DNA: TGTGCCAGCAGCACAGCCCCGAGCGAGCAGTACTTC. Its translation is CASSTAPSEQYF.

This rearrangement joins TRBV15 to TRBJ2-7; D possibly uses TRBD1 or TRBD2 (6 bases each). V shed 3 bases and J shed 7 bases, with 16 bases lying between them. This CDR3 has 14 residues. The germline V gene encodes CDR1 LNHNV and CDR2 YYDKDF (reference sequence). The CDR3 DNA follows: TGTGCCACCAGCAGGACCCTCGGGGGCCTAGAGCAGTACTTC. This encodes CATSRTLGGLEQYF.

The chain uses TRBV9 and TRBJ2-3, with 7 bases identical to TRBD2. The CDR3 runs 16 residues. Trimming removed 6 bases from V and 2 bases from J; junction bases left unmatched: 12. CDR1 and CDR2 (germline): SGDLS, YYNGEE. The CDR3 protein is CASNPSRRGYTDTQYF. CDR3 coding DNA: TGTGCCAGCAACCCATCAAGGCGGGGGTACACAGATACGCAGTATTTT. The full variable domain, completed using reference TRBV9 and TRBJ2-3, is DSGVTQTPKHLITATGQRVTLRCSPRSGDLSVYWYQQSLDQGLQFLIQYYNGEERAKGNILERFSAQQFPDLHSELNLSSLELGDSALYFCASNPSRRGYTDTQYFGPGTRLTVL.